This TCR beta chain was captured by sequencing in a study of shared clonotypes between healthy human individuals. Overall study findings and caveats: Richness estimates generally favored naive over memory subsets.

CD45RO-negative CD8 cells positively selected for CCR7 made up the naive population, which excluded terminally differentiated effector memory CD45RA+ cells. Each sample came from a Caucasian adult donor living in Nashville, Tennessee. On this clone itself: Its antigen is unidentified.

Sorted-subset replicate PCR reactions contained roughly 200 ng DNA, corresponding to 29,000 or so T cell genomes. Generated by immunoSEQ multiplex PCR, the TCRdb table keeps only in-frame clones and is missing some. The top ten clones hold roughly 1% of a sample with more than 2 million clones, 85% to 95% of them seen once. V gave up 2 bases and J gave up 3 bases; unmatched junction bases: 7. Germline V CDR1 and CDR2: SGHRS, YFSETQ. The CDR3 has 15 amino acids. This sequence originates from a man younger than 35 in good health. The material sequenced was naive CD8+ T cells sorted from blood. The rearrangement joins TRBV5-1 to TRBJ1-2, with 7 bases that match TRBD1. The CDR3 DNA follows: TGCGCCAGCAGCTTCGCTTTAGGGGGCGACTATGGCTACACCTTC. This encodes CASSFALGGDYGYTF.